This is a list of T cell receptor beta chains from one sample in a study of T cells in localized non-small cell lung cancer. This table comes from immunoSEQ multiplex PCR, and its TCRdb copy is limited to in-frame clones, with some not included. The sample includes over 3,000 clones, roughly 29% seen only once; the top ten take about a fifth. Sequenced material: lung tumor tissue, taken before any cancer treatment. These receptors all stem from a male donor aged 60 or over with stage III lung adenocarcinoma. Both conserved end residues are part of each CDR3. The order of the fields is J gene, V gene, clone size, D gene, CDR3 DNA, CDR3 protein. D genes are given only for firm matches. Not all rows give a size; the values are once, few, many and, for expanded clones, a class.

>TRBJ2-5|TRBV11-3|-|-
TGTGCCAGCAGCTTAGGAGGGGAGTTCTTCCAAGAGACCCAGTACTTC
CASSLGGEFFQETQYF
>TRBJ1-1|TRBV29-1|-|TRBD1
TGCAGCGTTTGGGACAGGAACACTGAAGCTTTCTTT
CSVWDRNTEAFF
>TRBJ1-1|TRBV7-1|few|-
TGTGCCAGCAGCCAGGGCGGTAGGGCTGAAGCTTTCTTT
CASSQGGRAEAFF
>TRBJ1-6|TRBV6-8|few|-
TGTGCCAGCAGTCCCTACTCCTATAATTCACCCCTCCACTTT
CASSPYSYNSPLHF
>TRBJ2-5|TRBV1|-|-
TGCGCCAGCAGCCAAGATAAGGGGGTGTTGGAGACCCAGTACTTC
CASSQDKGVLETQYF
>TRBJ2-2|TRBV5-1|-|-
TGCGCCAGCAGCTCCTGGGACCTCTACACCGGGGAGCTGTTTTTT
CASSSWDLYTGELFF
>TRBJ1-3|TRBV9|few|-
TGTGCCAGCAGCGCGTTTAGGACTGGAAACACCATATATTTT
CASSAFRTGNTIYF
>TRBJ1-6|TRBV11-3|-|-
TGTGCCAGCAGCTTTAGACAGGATCTCTATAATTCACCCCTCCACTTT
CASSFRQDLYNSPLHF
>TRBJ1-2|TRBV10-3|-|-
TGTGCCATCAGTGAGTCGGTTGGGACTCCTAACTATGGCTACACCTTC
CAISESVGTPNYGYTF
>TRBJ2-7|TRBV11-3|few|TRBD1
TGTGCCAGCAGCGAAGGATCCGGGACAGGGGCCCCCTACGAGCAGTACTTC
CASSEGSGTGAPYEQYF
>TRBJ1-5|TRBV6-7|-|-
TGTGCCAGCAGTGCTTTTCAGCCCCAGCATTTT
CASSAFQPQHF
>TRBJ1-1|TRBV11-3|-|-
TGTGCCAGCAGCTTAAGCGCGGGCTACCTAATGAACACTGAAGCTTTCTTT
CASSLSAGYLMNTEAFF
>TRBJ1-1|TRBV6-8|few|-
TGTGCCAGCAGTTACTCGGGGGGGAACACTGAAGCTTTCTTT
CASSYSGGNTEAFF
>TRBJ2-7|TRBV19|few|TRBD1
TGTGCCAGTAGTCTGCAGGGGGCCGCCGAGCAGTACTTC
CASSLQGAAEQYF
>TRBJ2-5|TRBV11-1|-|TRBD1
TGTGCCAGCAGCTCGCTTGGGACAGGGAGAACCCAGTACTTC
CASSSLGTGRTQYF
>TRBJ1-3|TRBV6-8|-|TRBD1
TGTGCCAGCATCTGGACAGGGGAGTCATCCACCATATATTTT
CASIWTGESSTIYF
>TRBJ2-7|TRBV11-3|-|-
TGTGCCAGCAGCTTAACTGCGGCGGCAGTCGGGAGCGAGCAGTACTTC
CASSLTAAAVGSEQYF
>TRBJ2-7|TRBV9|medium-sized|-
TGTGCCAGCAGCCCCTTTGGGGGATCCTACGAGCAGTACTTC
CASSPFGGSYEQYF
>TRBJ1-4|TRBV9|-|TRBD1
TGTGCCAGCAGCGCCAGACAGGGGACTTACCCTGCAACTAATGAAAAACTGTTTTTT
CASSARQGTYPATNEKLFF
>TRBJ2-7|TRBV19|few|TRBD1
TGTGCCAGTATGGCTCGGGACAGGGCCTACGAGCAGTACTTC
CASMARDRAYEQYF
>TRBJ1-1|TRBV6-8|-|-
TGTGCCAGCAGTTACGGACAGATCAACACTGAAGCTTTCTTT
CASSYGQINTEAFF
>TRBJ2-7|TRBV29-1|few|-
TGCAGCGGGACCCGGGACGGCTCCTACGAGCAGTACTTC
CSGTRDGSYEQYF
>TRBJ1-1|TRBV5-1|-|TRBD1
TGCGCCAGCAGCCCGGGACAGCCGAACACTGAAGCTTTCTTT
CASSPGQPNTEAFF
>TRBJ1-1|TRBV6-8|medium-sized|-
TGTGCCAGCAGTTACACGACCAAGAACACTGAAGCTTTCTTT
CASSYTTKNTEAFF